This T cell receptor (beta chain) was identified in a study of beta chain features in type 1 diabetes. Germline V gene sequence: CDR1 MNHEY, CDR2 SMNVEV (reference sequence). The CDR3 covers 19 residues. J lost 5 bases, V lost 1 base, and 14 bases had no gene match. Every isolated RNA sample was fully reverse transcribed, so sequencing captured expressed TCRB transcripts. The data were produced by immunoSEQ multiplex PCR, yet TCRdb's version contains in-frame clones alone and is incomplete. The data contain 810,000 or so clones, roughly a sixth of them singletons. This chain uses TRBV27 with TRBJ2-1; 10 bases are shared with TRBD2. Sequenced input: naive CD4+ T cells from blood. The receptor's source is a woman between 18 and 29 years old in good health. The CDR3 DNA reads TGTGCCAGCAGTTTATGGGTAGCGGGAGGAACTCTTCGGGACAATGAGCAGTTCTTC. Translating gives CASSLWVAGGTLRDNEQFF.